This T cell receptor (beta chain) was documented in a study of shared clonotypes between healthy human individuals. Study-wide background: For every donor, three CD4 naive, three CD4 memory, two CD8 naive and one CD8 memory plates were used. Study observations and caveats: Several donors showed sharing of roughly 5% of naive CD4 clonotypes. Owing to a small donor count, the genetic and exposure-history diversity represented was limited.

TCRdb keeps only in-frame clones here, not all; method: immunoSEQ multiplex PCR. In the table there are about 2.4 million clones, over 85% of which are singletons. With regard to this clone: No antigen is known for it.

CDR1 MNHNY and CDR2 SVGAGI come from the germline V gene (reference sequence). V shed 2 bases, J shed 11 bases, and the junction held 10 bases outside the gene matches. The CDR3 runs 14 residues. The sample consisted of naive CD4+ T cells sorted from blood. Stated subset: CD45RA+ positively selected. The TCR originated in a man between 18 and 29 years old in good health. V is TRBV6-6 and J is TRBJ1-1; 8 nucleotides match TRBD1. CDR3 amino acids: CASSYTGGRDRAFF. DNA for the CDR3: TGTGCCAGCAGTTACACGGGGGGCCGGGACAGGGCTTTCTTT.